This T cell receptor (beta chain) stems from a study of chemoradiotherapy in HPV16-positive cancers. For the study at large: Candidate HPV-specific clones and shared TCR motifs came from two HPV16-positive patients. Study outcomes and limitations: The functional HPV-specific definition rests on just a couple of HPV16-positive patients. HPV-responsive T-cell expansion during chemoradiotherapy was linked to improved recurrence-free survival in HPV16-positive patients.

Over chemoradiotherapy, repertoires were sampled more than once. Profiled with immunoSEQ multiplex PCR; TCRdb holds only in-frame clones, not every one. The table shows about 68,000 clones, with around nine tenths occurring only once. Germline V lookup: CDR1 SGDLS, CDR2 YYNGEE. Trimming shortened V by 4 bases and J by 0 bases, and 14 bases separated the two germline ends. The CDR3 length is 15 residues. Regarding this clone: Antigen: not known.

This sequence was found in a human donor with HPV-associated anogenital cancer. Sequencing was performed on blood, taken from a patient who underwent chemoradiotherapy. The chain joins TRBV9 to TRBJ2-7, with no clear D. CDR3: CASSITDEHSYEQYF. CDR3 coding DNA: TGTGCCAGCAGCATCACGGATGAACACTCCTACGAGCAGTACTTC.